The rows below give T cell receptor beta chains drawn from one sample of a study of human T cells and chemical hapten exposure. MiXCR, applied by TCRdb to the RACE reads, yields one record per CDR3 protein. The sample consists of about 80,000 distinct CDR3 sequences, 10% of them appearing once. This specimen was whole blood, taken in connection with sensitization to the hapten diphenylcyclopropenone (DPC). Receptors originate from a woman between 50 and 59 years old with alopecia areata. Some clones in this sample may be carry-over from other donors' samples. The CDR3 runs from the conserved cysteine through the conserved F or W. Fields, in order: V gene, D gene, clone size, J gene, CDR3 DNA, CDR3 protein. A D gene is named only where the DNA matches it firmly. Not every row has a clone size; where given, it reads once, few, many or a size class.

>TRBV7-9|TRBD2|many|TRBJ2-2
TGTGCCAGCAGCCCGGGACTAGTGCCTGCCGGGGAGCTGTTTTTT
CASSPGLVPAGELFF
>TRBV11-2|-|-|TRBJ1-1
TGTGCCAGCAGCTCAGCGGGGGCGCGTTTGAACACTGAAGCTTTCTTT
CASSSAGARLNTEAFF
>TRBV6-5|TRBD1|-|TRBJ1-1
TGTGCCAGCAGAGGGGGCGGTAAAAAGAACACTGAAGCTTTCTTT
CASRGGGKKNTEAFF
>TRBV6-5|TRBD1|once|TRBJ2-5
TGTGCCGCGGGCAGGGGGTTTAAAGAGACCCAGTACTTC
CAAGRGFKETQYF
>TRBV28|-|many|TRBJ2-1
TGTGCCATTACAGAGGACAATGAGCAGTTCTTC
CAITEDNEQFF
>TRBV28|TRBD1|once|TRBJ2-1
TGTGCCAGCTTGGGACAGTACAATGAGCAGTTCTTC
CASLGQYNEQFF
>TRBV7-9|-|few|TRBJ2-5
TGTGCCAGCAGCCCACCCCCCGGGACGGCCCGTAAAGAGACCCAGTACTTC
CASSPPPGTARKETQYF
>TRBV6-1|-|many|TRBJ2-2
TGTGCCAGCAGAACAGGTACCGGGGAGCTGTTTTTT
CASRTGTGELFF
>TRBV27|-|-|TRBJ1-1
TGTGCCAGCAGTTTCCAGGGGCACACTGAAGCTTTCTTT
CASSFQGHTEAFF
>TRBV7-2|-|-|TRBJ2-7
TGTGCCAGCAGCTCGCAAGGGACGGTCTCCTACGAGCAGTACTTC
CASSSQGTVSYEQYF
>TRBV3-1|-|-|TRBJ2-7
TGTGCCAGCAGCCAGGGACTCTCCGGAGTGCAGTACTTC
CASSQGLSGVQYF
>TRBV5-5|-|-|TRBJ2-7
TGTGCCAGCAGCTCCCACCTGGACGAGCAGTACTTC
CASSSHLDEQYF
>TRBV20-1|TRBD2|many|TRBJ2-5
TGCAGTGCCAGACAGGCGGGAGGGCAGGAGACCCAGTACTTC
CSARQAGGQETQYF
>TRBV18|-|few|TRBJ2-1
TGTGCCAGCTCACCGGAACGTGGACGTTACAATGAGCAGTTCTTC
CASSPERGRYNEQFF
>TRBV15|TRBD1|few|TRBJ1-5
TGTGCCACCAGCAGAGATACAGGGGGCCGGCAGCCCCAGCATTTT
CATSRDTGGRQPQHF
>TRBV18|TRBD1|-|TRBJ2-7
TGTGCCAGCTCACCACCCCTGGCGGACAGGGCAGCGGCATACGAGCAGTACTTC
CASSPPLADRAAAYEQYF
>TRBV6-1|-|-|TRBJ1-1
TGTGCCAGCAGTGACCAACAGCTTGGGGAAGCTTTCTTT
CASSDQQLGEAFF
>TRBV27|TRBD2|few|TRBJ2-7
TGTGCCAGCAGTTCCGGACTAGCGGGAGGGACCTACGAGCAGTACTTC
CASSSGLAGGTYEQYF
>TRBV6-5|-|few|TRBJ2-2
TGTGCCAGCAAGGAGGGAACCGGGGAGCTGTTTTTT
CASKEGTGELFF
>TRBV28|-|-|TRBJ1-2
TGTGCCAGCCGGGGAACTAACTATGGCTACACCTTC
CASRGTNYGYTF
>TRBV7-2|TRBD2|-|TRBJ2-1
TGTGCCAGCAGCTTAATTTTATCCGGGACTAGCGCATACAATGAGCAGTTCTTC
CASSLILSGTSAYNEQFF
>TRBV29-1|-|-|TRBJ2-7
TGCAGCGTAGCAATTGAGGAGCAGTACTTC
CSVAIEEQYF
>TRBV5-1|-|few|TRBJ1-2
TGCGCCAGCAGCAAGGACCTGGGAGCTAACTATGGCTACACCTTC
CASSKDLGANYGYTF
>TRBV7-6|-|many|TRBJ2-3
TGTGCCAGCAGCGCGGGACTCACAGATACGCAGTATTTT
CASSAGLTDTQYF
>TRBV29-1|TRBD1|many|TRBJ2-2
TGCAGCGTGTACGGGACAGGGAACACCGGGGAGCTGTTTTTT
CSVYGTGNTGELFF
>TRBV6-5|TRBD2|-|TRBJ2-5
TGTGCCAGCAAACTCCAGCAACGGACGACTAGCGGGAAAGAGACCCAGTACTTC
CASKLQQRTTSGKETQYF
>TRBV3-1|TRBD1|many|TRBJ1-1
TGTGCCAGCAGCAAAGGACAGGGGAACACTGAAGCTTTCTTT
CASSKGQGNTEAFF
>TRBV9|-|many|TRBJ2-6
TGTGCCAGCAGCACTGGAGGGCCGGGAGGGGCCAACGTCCTGACTTTC
CASSTGGPGGANVLTF
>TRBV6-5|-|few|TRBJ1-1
TGTGCCAGCAGTCCAAACCAGGGGCGGGGCTCTGAAGCTTTCTTT
CASSPNQGRGSEAFF
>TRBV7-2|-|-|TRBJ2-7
TGTGCCAGCAGCTCAGGCGCACAAACCTTATACGAGCAGTACTTC
CASSSGAQTLYEQYF
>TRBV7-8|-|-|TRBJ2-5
TGTGCCAGCAGCTTGGTGACAGAATCGTACTTC
CASSLVTESYF
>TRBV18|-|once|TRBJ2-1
TGTGCCAGCTCACTGTGGGCGACGAGCTCCTACAATGAGCAGTTCTTC
CASSLWATSSYNEQFF
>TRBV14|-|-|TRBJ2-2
TGTGCCAGCAGCCAAGTGGGGGGAAGCACCGGGGAGCTGTTTTTT
CASSQVGGSTGELFF
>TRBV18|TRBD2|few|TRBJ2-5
TGTGCCAGCTCATCAAAGCGGGAGGGAGGAGAGACCCAGTACTTC
CASSSKREGGETQYF
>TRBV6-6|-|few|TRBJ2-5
TGTGCCAGCAGTGCCAGGCCTCAAGAGACCCAGTACTTC
CASSARPQETQYF
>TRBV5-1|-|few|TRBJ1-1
TGCGCCAGCAGCTTACGGGGAACACCAAACACTGAAGCTTTCTTT
CASSLRGTPNTEAFF
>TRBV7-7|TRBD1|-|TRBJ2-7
TGTGCTAGCAGCGAGGGGACAGGCCCGACCTACGAGCAGTACTTC
CASSEGTGPTYEQYF
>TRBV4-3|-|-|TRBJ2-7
TGCGCCAGCAGCCTACAACCCCCAGCAGCCTCCGGGGTTGAGCAGTACTTC
CASSLQPPAASGVEQYF
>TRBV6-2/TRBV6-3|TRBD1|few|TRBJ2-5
TGTGCCAGCAGTTATTACGGGACAGGGCTACAAGAGACCCAGTACTTC
CASSYYGTGLQETQYF
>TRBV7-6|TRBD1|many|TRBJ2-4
TGTGCCAGCAGCTTAAGAGCAGGGGGATCCAAAAACATTCAGTACTTC
CASSLRAGGSKNIQYF
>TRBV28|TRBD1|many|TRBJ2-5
TGTGCCAGCAGCCCAAGGACAGGGAAGGAGGAGACCCAGTACTTC
CASSPRTGKEETQYF
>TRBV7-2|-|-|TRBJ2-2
TGTGCCAGCAGCTTCTCTTCCCTTAGCGGGAACACCGGGGAGCTGTTTTTT
CASSFSSLSGNTGELFF
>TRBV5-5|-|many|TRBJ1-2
TGTGCCAGCAGCTTAGAAGTCGGCGGGCGTTTCGGCTACACCTTC
CASSLEVGGRFGYTF
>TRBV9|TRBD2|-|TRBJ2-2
TGTGCCAGCAGCGTAGGGGTAGCGGGAGGAAGTTTCACCGGGGAGCTGTTTTTT
CASSVGVAGGSFTGELFF
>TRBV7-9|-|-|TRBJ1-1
TGTGCCAGCAGCTTACAGGAGAACACTGAAGCTTTCTTT
CASSLQENTEAFF
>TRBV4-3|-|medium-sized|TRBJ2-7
TGCGCCAGCAGCCAAGATAGTCTGGCGAGGAACGAGCAGTACTTC
CASSQDSLARNEQYF
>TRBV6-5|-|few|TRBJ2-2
TGTGCCAGCAGCCGCCCCCCCGGGGAGCTGTTTTTT
CASSRPPGELFF
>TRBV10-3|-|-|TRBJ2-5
TGTGCCATCTCGAGGGGGCAAGAGACCCAGTACTTC
CAISRGQETQYF
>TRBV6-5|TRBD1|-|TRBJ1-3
TGTGCCAGCAGTGTATCCGGGACAGGGAGCTCTGGAAACACCATATATTTT
CASSVSGTGSSGNTIYF
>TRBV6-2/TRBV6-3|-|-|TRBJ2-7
TGTGCCAGCAGTTACCCCCCCCGAGGGAGAAGTGGCAACGAGCAGTACTTC
CASSYPPRGRSGNEQYF
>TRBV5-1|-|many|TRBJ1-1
TGCGCCAGCAGCGTCGGGGACCCGAACACTGAAGCTTTCTTT
CASSVGDPNTEAFF
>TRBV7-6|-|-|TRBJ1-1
TGTGCCAGCAGCTTAGAGGGTGTTGGGAACACTGAAGCTTTCTTT
CASSLEGVGNTEAFF